Below, 25 T cell receptor beta chains from the same sample are listed, as sequenced in a study of Ad26.COV2.S vaccination and SARS-CoV-2 variants (dated by TCRdb to the early 2020s). This sample's treatment or condition label indicates: around 19 received Ad26.COV2.S at low or high dose, single or two shots; about 5 received placebo; per-sample allocation not given. Repertoires of vaccine and placebo recipients were sequenced from samples collected on day 63 after the first injection. Receptors were amplified or captured by the immunoSEQ multiplex PCR assay. Imported from immuneACCESS, the table was reduced by TCRdb to in-frame sequences with V and J called. These copies leave out some clones; in studies compared against another copy, an unresolved V gene accounts for under half, and the cause of the remainder is not known. The sample table holds 350,000 to 400,000 clones, of which around nine tenths were seen once. The top ten clones comprise about 3.6% of the sample.

The material sequenced was peripheral blood, taken in a trial of Ad26.COV2.S vaccine versus placebo. The receptors come from a person aged 18-60 years who received the Ad26.COV2.S COVID-19 vaccine or a placebo.

The chain combines TRBV5-6 with TRBJ2-7, with unresolved D. V lost 0 bases to trimming and J lost 0 bases, with 10 bases between them. The CDR3 runs 15 residues. Germline values: CDR1 SGHDT, CDR2 YYEEEE. CDR3 region: CASSLVAASSYEQYF. CDR3 DNA: TGTGCCAGCAGCTTGGTGGCCGCGAGCTCCTACGAGCAGTACTTC.

The chain is built from TRBV4-2 and TRBJ1-5, with 8 positions matching TRBD1. Germline trimming cut 8 bases from V and 5 bases from J; bases unmatched to any gene: 2. This CDR3 region has 12 residues. Germline assignment: CDR1 LGHNA and CDR2 YNFKEQ. As DNA, the CDR3 is TGTGCCAGCGGACAGGGAGATCAGCCCCAGCATTTT. Protein sequence: CASGQGDQPQHF.

The chain recombines TRBV19 with TRBJ1-6; a weak D match, TRBD1 (5 bases). The germline V gene encodes CDR1 LNHDA and CDR2 SQIVND (reference sequence). The germline V and J ends were trimmed by 4 bases and 2 bases, with 9 bases remaining between them. CDR3 length equals 15 residues. The CDR3 DNA reads as TGTGCCAGTAGTAGGGGCAGTACCTATAATTCACCCCTCCACTTT. Its translation: CASSRGSTYNSPLHF.

The rearrangement uses TRBV19 and TRBJ1-4; D is undetermined. The V end lost 3 bases, the J end lost 5 bases, and 7 bases lay between the germline ends. The germline gives CDR1 LNHDA, CDR2 SQIVND (reference sequence). This CDR3 region has 13 residues. CDR3: CASSMGMNEKLFF. The DNA of the CDR3 is TGTGCCAGTAGTATGGGAATGAATGAAAAACTGTTTTTT.

This clone was recorded once. The CDR3 DNA is TGTGCCAGCAGCCGCGCCGGCCAGGCCAACTATGGCTACACCTTC. This translates into CASSRAGQANYGYTF. The chain is built from TRBV3-1 (or the pseudogene TRBV3-2) and TRBJ1-2; the D is unclear. The CDR3 is 15 amino acids. Trimming cost V 4 bases and J 2 bases, with 14 bases left between them. Germline V lookup: CDR1 LGHDT, CDR2 YNNKEL (reference sequence).

The J gene is TRBJ1-1, the V gene TRBV27; TRBD1 is a possible D gene (5 bases). CDR1 and CDR2 from the germline V gene are MNHEY and SMNVEV (reference sequence). Trimming removed 2 bases at V and 0 bases at J, with 10 bases between. The CDR3 covers 15 residues. The CDR3 loop is CASSLRQNLNTEAFF. In DNA, the CDR3 is TGTGCCAGCAGTTTAAGACAGAATTTGAACACTGAAGCTTTCTTT.

A note on this clone: This same CDR3 is encoded by further DNA sequences in the sample. The V and J genes are TRBV6-4 and TRBJ2-1; D gene ambiguous. CDR3 length: 13 amino acids. Germline loops: CDR1 MRHNA, CDR2 SNTAGT. V gave up 0 bases and J gave up 2 bases, with 2 bases separating them. The CDR3 bases are TGTGCCAGCAGTGACTCACCCTACAATGAGCAGTTCTTC. Encoded protein: CASSDSPYNEQFF.

The chain combines TRBV6-5 with TRBJ1-4; tentative D call: TRBD1 (6 bases). V shed 8 bases and J shed 4 bases, with 14 bases lying between them. The CDR3 contains 14 residues. Germline V gives CDR1 MNHEY, CDR2 SVGAGI. CDR3 protein: CASSAEGGNEKLFF. CDR3 DNA: TGTGCCAGCTCAGCAGAAGGGGGTAATGAAAAACTGTTTTTT.

J is TRBJ2-1 and V is TRBV5-6; D not resolved. Germline values: CDR1 SGHDT, CDR2 YYEEEE. There are 15 residues in the CDR3. V was shortened by 4 bases and J by 1 base, with 12 bases between the two germline ends. CDR3 protein: CASSLMQESYNEQFF. CDR3 DNA: TGTGCCAGCAGCCTAATGCAGGAATCCTACAATGAGCAGTTCTTC.

V and J are TRBV5-4 and TRBJ2-2; D remains unclear. The CDR3 covers 18 residues. The germline V gene encodes CDR1 SGHNT and CDR2 YYREEE (reference sequence). V was shortened by 4 bases and J by 0 bases, with 19 bases between the two germline ends. The chain's CDR3 is CASSRPNPLIANTGELFF. CDR3 sequence (DNA): TGTGCCAGCAGCCGCCCCAACCCGCTGATCGCGAACACCGGGGAGCTGTTTTTT.

The V call is TRBV6-1, the J call TRBJ2-7; tentative D call: TRBD1 (5 bases). V was shortened by 1 base and J by 2 bases, with 9 bases between the two germline ends. Germline assignment: CDR1 MNHNS and CDR2 SASEGT. The CDR3 totals 14 residues. The CDR3 DNA follows: TGTGCCAGCAGTGAAGTCCAGGGAACCTACGAGCAGTACTTC. Translated: CASSEVQGTYEQYF.

The chain couples TRBV30 to TRBJ1-6; D is perhaps TRBD1 (5 bases). Germline assignment: CDR1 GTSNPN and CDR2 SVGIG (reference sequence). The CDR3 has 14 residues. V was cut by 8 bases and J by 3 bases, with 14 bases left in between. CDR3 in amino acids: CAGGSDGYNSPLHF. The DNA of the CDR3 is TGTGCCGGGGGTTCCGACGGCTATAATTCACCCCTCCACTTT.

The chain uses TRBV28 and TRBJ2-3, with a weak D call TRBD1 (6 bases). The CDR3 loop spans 15 amino acids. Germline V CDR1 and CDR2: MDHEN, SYDVKM. Trimming left V 6 bases short and J 0 bases short, with 13 bases between. DNA of the CDR3: TGTGCCAGCAGGGTAGGACAGATGAGCACAGATACGCAGTATTTT. Translated: CASRVGQMSTDTQYF.

Points on this clone: At one boundary the junction diverges from the germline segment, which might be a read error. The V call is TRBV7-2, the J call TRBJ2-1, with TRBD2 matching 8 bases. CDR1 and CDR2 (germline): SGHTA, FQGNSA. This CDR3 region has 12 residues. The CDR3 loop reads CASSSPGGGRLF. The CDR3 DNA is TGTGCCAGCAGCTCGCCGGGAGGGGGGAGGCTCTTC.

The chain links TRBV18 to TRBJ2-1; D unresolved. This CDR3 has 14 amino acids. With 4 bases removed from V and 9 bases from J, the gap between germline ends came to 16 bases. CDR1 is KGHSH and CDR2 is LQKENI in the germline V gene. The CDR3 spells CASSRSTPPSEQFF. CDR3 DNA: TGTGCCAGCTCACGATCGACTCCCCCCAGTGAGCAGTTCTTC.

The rearrangement joins TRBV2 to TRBJ1-2; D unclear. The germline V gene has CDR1 SNHLY and CDR2 FYNNEI. The CDR3 covers 11 residues. V was cut by 4 bases and J by 3 bases, with 3 bases left in between. In nucleotides, the CDR3 is TGTGCCAGCAGTGCCCACTATGGCTACACCTTC. As protein: CASSAHYGYTF.

This chain joins TRBV4-1 and TRBJ2-7; tentative D call: TRBD1 (5 bases). Germline values: CDR1 MGHRA, CDR2 YSYEKL. The V gene lost 4 bases and the J gene lost 3 bases, with 7 bases spanning the gap. The length of the CDR3 is 12 residues. The CDR3 DNA sequence: TGCGCCAGCAGCCCGGACAACTACGAGCAGTACTTC. Translating gives CASSPDNYEQYF.

The chain combines TRBV5-1 with TRBJ2-7; 10 bases are a match to TRBD1. The CDR3 has 14 residues. Germline-derived CDR1 and CDR2 are SGHRS and YFSETQ. Trimming took 3 bases from V and 5 from J; bases not matched to a gene: 5. CDR3 loop: CASSWTGGIDEQYF. The CDR3 bases are TGCGCCAGCAGCTGGACAGGGGGGATCGACGAGCAGTACTTC.

The chain uses TRBV5-8 and TRBJ1-2; 9 nucleotides agree with TRBD1. Germline V gene data show CDR1 as SGHTS and CDR2 as YDEGEE. This CDR3 has 14 residues. V lost 1 base and J lost 8; bases outside the gene matches: 6. The CDR3 DNA sequence: TGTGCCAGCAGCTTGTTACAGGGGGCTTGGGGCTACACCTTC. Its protein is CASSLLQGAWGYTF.

The V and J genes are TRBV6-5 and TRBJ2-7; maybe TRBD2 (6 bases). The V gene lost 7 bases and the J gene lost 3 bases, with 13 bases spanning the gap. This CDR3 region has 13 residues. Germline CDR1 MNHEY, CDR2 SVGAGI. The CDR3 bases are TGTGCCAGCACCGCCGGGACTTTCTACGAGCAGTACTTC. Translating it yields CASTAGTFYEQYF.

The chain recombines TRBV3-1 (or the pseudogene TRBV3-2) with TRBJ2-2, with D tentatively TRBD1 (6 bases). CDR3 length: 18 amino acids. Trimming pared 1 base from V and 0 bases from J, leaving 15 bases between. Germline V gene sequence: CDR1 LGHDT, CDR2 YNNKEL (reference sequence). The DNA for the CDR3 is TGTGCCAGCAGCCAAGGGTGGGGGCTAGCAGCGAACACCGGGGAGCTGTTTTTT. It translates to CASSQGWGLAANTGELFF.

J is TRBJ2-2 and V is TRBV5-1; 7 bases match TRBD1. CDR1 is SGHRS and CDR2 is YFSETQ in the germline V gene. The CDR3 covers 15 residues. Unmatched junction bases numbered 10, after V lost 4 bases and J lost 7 bases. CDR3 in amino acids: CASSLMTGMNGELFF. The CDR3 coding sequence is TGCGCCAGCAGCCTGATGACAGGGATGAACGGGGAGCTGTTTTTT. The variable domain in full, completed from reference TRBV5-1 and TRBJ2-2, reads KAGVTQTPRYLIKTRGQQVTLSCSPISGHRSVSWYQQTPGQGLQFLFEYFSETQRNKGNFPGRFSGRQFSNSRSEMNVSTLELGDSALYLCASSLMTGMNGELFFGEGSRLTVL.

The rearrangement links TRBV25-1 to TRBJ1-1; D is undetermined. Trimming stripped 7 bases from V and 5 bases from J, with 14 bases between. CDR1 and CDR2 from the germline V gene are MGHDK and SYGVNS. The CDR3 loop spans 13 amino acids. CDR3: CASTSSTETEAFF. In DNA form, the CDR3 reads TGTGCCAGCACCAGTTCAACAGAGACTGAAGCTTTCTTT.

This chain uses TRBV6-1 with TRBJ2-3; 13 bases are shared with TRBD2. V gave up 3 bases and J gave up 3 bases; unmatched junction bases: 9. The CDR3 has 18 amino acids. Germline-derived CDR1 and CDR2 are MNHNS and SASEGT. As DNA, the CDR3 is TGTGCCAGCAGTGATCCCCTGGGACTAGCGGGGAGGACAGATACGCAGTATTTT. This sequence encodes CASSDPLGLAGRTDTQYF.

This clone was seen just once. This rearrangement joins TRBV5-4 to TRBJ2-1, with TRBD2 identical over 7 bases. The CDR3 contains 16 residues. The V gene end was trimmed by 2 bases and the J gene end by 0 bases; junction bases not matched to a gene: 5. Germline CDR1 reads SGHNT; CDR2 reads YYREEE (reference sequence). CDR3 DNA: TGTGCCAGCAGCTTAGCGGGGTTGAGCTCCTACAATGAGCAGTTCTTC. It yields the protein CASSLAGLSSYNEQFF.